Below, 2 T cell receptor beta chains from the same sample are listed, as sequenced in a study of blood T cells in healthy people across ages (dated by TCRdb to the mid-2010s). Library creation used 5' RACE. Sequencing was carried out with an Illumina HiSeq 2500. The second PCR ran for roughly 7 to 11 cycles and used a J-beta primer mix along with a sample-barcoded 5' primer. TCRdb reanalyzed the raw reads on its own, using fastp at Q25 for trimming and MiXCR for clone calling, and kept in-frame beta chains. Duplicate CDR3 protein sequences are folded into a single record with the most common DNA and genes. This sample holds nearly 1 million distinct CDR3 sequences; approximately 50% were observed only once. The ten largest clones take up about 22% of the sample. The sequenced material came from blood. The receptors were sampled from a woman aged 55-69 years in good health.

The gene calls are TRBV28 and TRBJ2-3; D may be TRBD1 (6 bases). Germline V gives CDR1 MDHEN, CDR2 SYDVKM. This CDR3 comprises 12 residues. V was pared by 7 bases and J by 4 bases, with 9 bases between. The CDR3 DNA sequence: TGTGCCAGCACCTCAGGGGCAGATACGCAGTATTTT. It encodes CASTSGADTQYF.

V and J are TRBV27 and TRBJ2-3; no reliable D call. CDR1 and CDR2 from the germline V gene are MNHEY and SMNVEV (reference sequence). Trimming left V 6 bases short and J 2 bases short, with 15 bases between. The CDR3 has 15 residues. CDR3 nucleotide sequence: TGTGCCAGCAGAAAAGCCGGCGGCTACACAGATACGCAGTATTTT. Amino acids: CASRKAGGYTDTQYF.